Listed here are 24 T cell receptor beta chains from one sample, sequenced in a study of human T cells and chemical hapten exposure. TCRdb processed the RACE reads anew with MiXCR; each CDR3 protein has one entry. The sample lists some 84,000 distinct CDR3 sequences, 10% seen once, with 4% to 5.5% in the top ten. Time point denoted: patch test 2, 6 weeks after DPC sensitization. Treatment in this sample: therapeutic diphenylcyclopropenone sensitization with weekly scalp DPC. Sequencing was performed on whole blood, taken in connection with sensitization to the hapten diphenylcyclopropenone (DPC). The receptors stem from a woman in her 50s with alopecia areata. Some clones in this sample may be carry-over from other donors' samples.

The chain couples TRBV18 to TRBJ1-5, with D uncertain. Per the germline V gene, CDR1 is KGHSH and CDR2 is LQKENI. The CDR3 length is 15 residues. V was cut by 3 bases and J by 5 bases, with 14 bases left in between. This CDR3 reads CASSPLAGLYQPQHF. CDR3 in DNA: TGTGCCAGCTCACCTCTAGCGGGGTTGTATCAGCCCCAGCATTTT.

This clonotype was seen at least ten times. The chain recombines TRBV14 with TRBJ2-1; D perhaps matches TRBD2 (5 bases). The CDR3 is 12 amino acids. The germline V gene has CDR1 SGHDN and CDR2 FVKESK. Trimming took off 1 base at V and 8 bases at J, with 6 bases between the two ends. The CDR3 sequence: CASSQVGDEQFF. The CDR3 DNA reads as TGTGCCAGCAGCCAAGTGGGAGATGAGCAGTTCTTC.

This clonotype was seen at least ten times. This chain connects TRBV14 to TRBJ1-1; D remains ambiguous. The germline gives CDR1 SGHDN, CDR2 FVKESK. Deletions cut 4 bases from V and 5 bases from J, with 5 bases between. The CDR3 covers 11 residues. The CDR3 nucleotides read TGTGCCAGCAGCCCTCGTACTGAAGCTTTCTTT. Translating it yields CASSPRTEAFF.

This sequence joins TRBV20-1 and TRBJ1-2, with D unresolved. V was clipped by 6 bases and J by 7 bases, with 12 bases between them. Germline V gene sequence: CDR1 DFQATT, CDR2 SNEGSKA (reference sequence). The CDR3 extends over 11 amino acids. This chain's CDR3 is CSARVRVGYTF. CDR3 sequence (DNA): TGCAGTGCAAGGGTCCGGGTTGGCTACACCTTC.

The chain carries TRBV11-2 and TRBJ1-6, with 7 bases that match TRBD1. This CDR3 spans 15 amino acids. The V segment lost 5 bases and the J segment 7 bases; nucleotides outside the gene matches: 8. Germline lookup yields CDR1 SGHAT and CDR2 FQNNGV. CDR3 DNA sequence: TGTGCCAGCAGCCAAAACAGGGGTGGGAATTCACCCCTCCACTTT. Its protein is CASSQNRGGNSPLHF.

This clonotype was observed a few times. This chain links TRBV7-9 with TRBJ1-6; no reliable D call. The length of the CDR3 is 13 residues. V lost 5 bases to trimming and J lost 7 bases, with 9 bases between them. Germline CDR1 SEHNR, CDR2 FQNEAQ (reference sequence). The CDR3 DNA reads TGTGCCAGCAGCCCGAGCACGAATTCACCCCTCCACTTT. Amino acid sequence: CASSPSTNSPLHF.

This clonotype occurred many times. The gene calls are TRBV3-1 and TRBJ2-6, with D possibly called TRBD1 or TRBD2 (6 bases each). V was trimmed by 2 bases and J by 1 base, leaving 30 bases between them. CDR3 length equals 23 residues. Germline V gene lookup returns CDR1 LGHDT and CDR2 YNNKEL (reference sequence). DNA of the CDR3: TGTGCCAGCAGCCAACAAACAGGGTCGGGCTTGCGCTCCGGGGGATCTGGGGCCAACGTCCTGACTTTC. Translation: CASSQQTGSGLRSGGSGANVLTF.

This clonotype was counted at least ten times. The rearrangement uses TRBV12-3 or TRBV12-4 and TRBJ2-3; 7 nucleotides align to TRBD1. The V segment lost 3 bases and the J segment 1 base; nucleotides outside the gene matches: 1. This CDR3 has 14 residues. The CDR3 region is CASSFGQGTDTQYF. CDR3 nucleotides: TGTGCCAGCAGTTTCGGACAGGGCACAGATACGCAGTATTTT.

This clonotype occurred many times. In DNA form, the CDR3 reads TGTGCCAGCAGCTTAGAGGGACCGCGGTGGTACTTC. Its protein product is CASSLEGPRWYF. The V gene is TRBV7-9, the J gene TRBJ2-7; D may match TRBD1 or TRBD2 (5 bases each). The CDR3 runs 12 residues. Trimming pared 1 base from V and 12 bases from J, leaving 13 bases between. The germline V gene has CDR1 SEHNR and CDR2 FQNEAQ (reference sequence).

Ten or more counts support this clonotype. A read error may produce the germline difference seen at one junction end. The J gene is TRBJ1-1, the V gene TRBV12-5; 7 bases match TRBD1. The CDR3 is 14 amino acids. CDR1 is LGHNT, CDR2 FRNRAP, per germline. The CDR3 loop reads CASGPGGLNTEAFF. CDR3 DNA: TGTGCGAGTGGGCCAGGGGGTTTGAACACTGAAGCTTTCTTT.

This clonotype has a handful of counts. The rearrangement uses TRBV7-2 and TRBJ2-2, with a tentative D call TRBD1 (5 bases). Per germline, CDR1 SGHTA and CDR2 FQGNSA. Trimming took off 2 bases at V and 3 bases at J, with 10 bases between the two ends. The CDR3 covers 15 residues. The CDR3 nucleotides read TGTGCCAGCAGCTTAAGGATAGGGGACACCGGGGAGCTGTTTTTT. Translated: CASSLRIGDTGELFF. The full variable domain, with the rest looked up from reference TRBV7-2 and TRBJ2-2, is GAGVSQSPSNKVTEKGKDVELRCDPISGHTALYWYRQSLGQGLEFLIYFQGNSAPDKSGLPSDRFSAERTGGSVSTLTIQRTQQEDSAVYLCASSLRIGDTGELFFGEGSRLTVL.

This clonotype was counted many times. The chain couples TRBV20-1 to TRBJ2-1; maybe TRBD1 (5 bases). From germline, CDR1 is DFQATT and CDR2 SNEGSKA (reference sequence). The CDR3 runs to 12 residues. Trimming took off 1 base at V and 14 bases at J, with 15 bases between the two ends. The CDR3 DNA sequence: TGCAGTGCTAGAGGGGGCTGGAGCCAGGAGTTCTTC. This codes for CSARGGWSQEFF.

This clonotype was seen more than once but under ten times. This chain links TRBV10-2 with TRBJ2-5; 8 bases match TRBD1. Germline CDR1 is WSHSY and CDR2 is SAAADI. The junction had 6 bases not matched to a gene; V was cut back by 4 bases and J by 5 bases. There are 14 residues in the CDR3. The CDR3, as DNA: TGCGCCAGCAGTGCGGGACAGGAAGGGGAGACCCAGTACTTC. Encoded protein: CASSAGQEGETQYF.

This clonotype occurred a few times. The rearrangement joins TRBV10-3 to TRBJ2-7; D gene uncertain. CDR1 ENHRY and CDR2 SYGVKD come from the germline V gene. The CDR3 spans 15 residues. V was trimmed by 4 bases and J by 4 bases, leaving 17 bases between them. The CDR3 is CAISVTPPISYEQYF. The DNA for the CDR3 is TGTGCCATCAGTGTGACTCCGCCAATTTCTTACGAGCAGTACTTC.

The genes are TRBV2 and TRBJ2-4; 11 bases agree with TRBD2. V lost 6 bases and J lost 4; bases outside the gene matches: 8. This CDR3 comprises 16 residues. Germline CDR1 SNHLY, CDR2 FYNNEI. The CDR3: CASSRTTSGVKNIQYF. The DNA for the CDR3 is TGTGCCAGCAGCCGCACGACTAGCGGGGTAAAAAACATTCAGTACTTC.

This clonotype has just a few counts. The chain has TRBV19 and TRBJ1-5; TRBD1 aligns across 9 bases. J gave up 4 bases and V 7 bases, and 11 bases lay outside the gene matches. The CDR3 length is 16 residues. Germline lookup yields CDR1 LNHDA and CDR2 SQIVND (reference sequence). CDR3 nucleotides: TGTGCCAGTAAGAAACCGGGACAGGGCCTAAATCAGCCCCAGCATTTT. Its protein product is CASKKPGQGLNQPQHF. The variable domain in full, with the rest retrieved from reference TRBV19 and TRBJ1-5, is DGGITQSPKYLFRKEGQNVTLSCEQNLNHDAMYWYRQDPGQGLRLIYYSQIVNDFQKGDIAEGYSVSREKKESFPLTVTSAQKNPTAFYLCASKKPGQGLNQPQHFGDGTRLSIL.

The chain employs TRBV12-2 and TRBJ1-5; TRBD1, the table's D call, was not compared with the DNA. TRBV12-2 represents a pseudogene. The CDR3 is made up of 17 amino acids. CDR3: CASRPTRTGDSNQPQHF. The CDR3 nucleotides are TGTGCAAGTCGCCCAACCCGGACAGGGGATAGCAATCAGCCCCAGCATTTT.

The rearrangement joins TRBV7-2 to TRBJ2-3, with D maybe TRBD1 (5 bases). Trimming cost V 0 bases and J 6 bases, with 13 bases left between them. Germline V lookup: CDR1 SGHTA, CDR2 FQGNSA. The CDR3 sequence is 15 residues long. The CDR3 region has the DNA TGTGCCAGCAGCTTAGCGTGGACAACCATGGATACGCAGTATTTT. Protein sequence: CASSLAWTTMDTQYF. Supplemented by reference TRBV7-2 and TRBJ2-3, the full variable domain reads GAGVSQSPSNKVTEKGKDVELRCDPISGHTALYWYRQSLGQGLEFLIYFQGNSAPDKSGLPSDRFSAERTGGSVSTLTIQRTQQEDSAVYLCASSLAWTTMDTQYFGPGTRLTVL.

This clonotype was picked up many times. The rearrangement links TRBV6-5 to TRBJ2-1; D possibly corresponds to TRBD1 (5 bases). The V and J ends lost 2 bases and 10 bases respectively, with 18 bases between them. Germline values: CDR1 MNHEY, CDR2 SVGAGI. The CDR3 loop spans 15 amino acids. CDR3 coding DNA: TGTGCCAGCAGTTACAACGAGGAGCAGGGCCGCGAGCAGTTCTTC. It translates to CASSYNEEQGREQFF.

The chain couples TRBV20-1 to TRBJ2-3; D might be TRBD1 (5 bases). The germline V gene has CDR1 DFQATT and CDR2 SNEGSKA (reference sequence). The CDR3 consists of 15 residues. The ends were cut back, 1 base at V and 1 base at J, with 12 bases in the middle. CDR3 protein: CSARGSVRGTDTQYF. For the CDR3, the DNA is TGCAGTGCTAGAGGGAGTGTCAGGGGCACAGATACGCAGTATTTT.

The chain recombines TRBV29-1 with TRBJ2-7; maybe TRBD1 (6 bases). CDR3 length: 11 residues. Trimming removed 5 bases at V and 6 bases at J, with 11 bases between. The V gene's germline CDR1 is SQVTM and CDR2 ANQGSEA. Here the CDR3 reads CSVLRGSEQYF. CDR3 nucleotides: TGCAGCGTTCTCAGGGGTAGCGAGCAGTACTTC.

There are many counts of this clonotype. The rearrangement joins TRBV18 to TRBJ1-5, with D uncertain. The CDR3 spans 17 residues. Germline V gene sequence: CDR1 KGHSH, CDR2 LQKENI. V was clipped by 4 bases and J by 1 base, with 17 bases between them. CDR3 sequence (DNA): TGTGCCAGCTCACGGGGAGATAGACGAGCGAGCAATCAGCCCCAGCATTTT. Translating it yields CASSRGDRRASNQPQHF.

This clonotype was recorded at least ten times. The rearrangement uses TRBV27 and TRBJ2-7; 8 bases align to TRBD1. Per the germline V gene, CDR1 is MNHEY and CDR2 is SMNVEV (reference sequence). This CDR3 spans 14 amino acids. Trimming took 8 bases from V and 0 from J; bases not matched to a gene: 6. CDR3 sequence (DNA): TGTGCCAGCGGCCGGGACAGGACCTCCTACGAGCAGTACTTC. This codes for CASGRDRTSYEQYF.

The genes are TRBV5-8 and TRBJ2-7, with TRBD1 identical over 9 bases. CDR3 length equals 16 residues. Germline lookup yields CDR1 SGHTS and CDR2 YDEGEE. V trimming: 0 bases; J trimming: 3 bases; junction bases outside the gene matches: 7. The CDR3 here is CASSLERDRAFYEQYF. DNA for the CDR3: TGTGCCAGCAGCTTGGAAAGGGACAGGGCATTCTACGAGCAGTACTTC.